The present T cell receptor (beta chain) was sequenced within a study of blood T cell repertoires in COVID-19. CDR3 size: 15 residues. Germline CDR1 is SQVTM and CDR2 is ANQGSEA. With V trimmed by 4 bases and J by 1 base, 9 bases remained unmatched. Sequencing was performed with immunoSEQ multiplex PCR; in TCRdb, only in-frame clones are kept and a portion is missing. The table records around 170,000 clones, around 83% of them present only once. Sequencing input: peripheral blood. V gene TRBV29-1 combines with J gene TRBJ1-2, with TRBD1 matching 7 bases. The source of this sequence is a woman between 65 and 79 years old with COVID-19, enrolled during active disease. Here the CDR3 DNA reads TGCAGCGTTGTTACGGGACAGTTCTTTAACTATGGCTACACCTTC. Protein: CSVVTGQFFNYGYTF.